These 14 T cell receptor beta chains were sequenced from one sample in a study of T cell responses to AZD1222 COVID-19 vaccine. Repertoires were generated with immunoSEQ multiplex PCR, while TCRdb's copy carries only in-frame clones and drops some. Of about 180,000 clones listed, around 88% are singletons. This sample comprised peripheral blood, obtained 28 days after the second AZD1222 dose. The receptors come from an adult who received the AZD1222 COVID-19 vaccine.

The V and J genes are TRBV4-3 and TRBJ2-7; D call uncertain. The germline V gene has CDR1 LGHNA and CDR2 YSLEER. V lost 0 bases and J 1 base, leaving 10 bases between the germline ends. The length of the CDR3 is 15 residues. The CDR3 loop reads CASSQEITDSYEQYF. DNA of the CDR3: TGCGCCAGCAGCCAAGAGATCACAGATTCCTACGAGCAGTACTTC.

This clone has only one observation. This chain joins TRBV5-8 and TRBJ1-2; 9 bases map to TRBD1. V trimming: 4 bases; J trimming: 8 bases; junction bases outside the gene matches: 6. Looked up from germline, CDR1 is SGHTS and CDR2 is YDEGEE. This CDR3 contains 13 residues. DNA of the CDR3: TGTGCCAGCAGCATCACAGGGGGCCAGGGCTACACCTTC. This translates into CASSITGGQGYTF.

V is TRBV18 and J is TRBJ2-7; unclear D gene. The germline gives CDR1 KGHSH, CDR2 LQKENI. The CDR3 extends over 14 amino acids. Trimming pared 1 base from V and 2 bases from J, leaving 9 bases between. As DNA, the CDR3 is TGTGCCAGCTCACCACTATCGGTAACCTACGAGCAGTACTTC. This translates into CASSPLSVTYEQYF.

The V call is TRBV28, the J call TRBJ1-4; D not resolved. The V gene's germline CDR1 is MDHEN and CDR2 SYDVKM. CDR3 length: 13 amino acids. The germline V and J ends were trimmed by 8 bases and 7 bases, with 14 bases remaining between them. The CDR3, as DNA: TGTGCCAGCGTCGGAGGAGGATCTGAAAAACTGTTTTTT. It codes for CASVGGGSEKLFF.

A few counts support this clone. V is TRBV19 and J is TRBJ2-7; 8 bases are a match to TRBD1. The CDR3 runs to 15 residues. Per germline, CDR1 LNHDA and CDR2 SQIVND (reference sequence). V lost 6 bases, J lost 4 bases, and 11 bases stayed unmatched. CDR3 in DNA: TGTGCCAGTAGCCTACGACAGGGGAATCGGTACGAGCAGTACTTC. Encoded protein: CASSLRQGNRYEQYF.

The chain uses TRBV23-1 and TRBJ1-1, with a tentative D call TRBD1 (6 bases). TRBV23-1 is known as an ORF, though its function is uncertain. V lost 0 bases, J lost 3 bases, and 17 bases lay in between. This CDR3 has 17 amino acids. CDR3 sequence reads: CASSQSKGRGPDTEAFF. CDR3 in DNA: TGCGCCAGCAGTCAATCGAAGGGCAGGGGACCAGACACTGAAGCTTTCTTT.

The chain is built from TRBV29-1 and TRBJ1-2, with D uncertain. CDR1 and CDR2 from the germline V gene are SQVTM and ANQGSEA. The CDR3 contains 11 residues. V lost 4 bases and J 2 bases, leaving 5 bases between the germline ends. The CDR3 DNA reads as TGCAGCGTTGTTCAGAACTATGGCTACACCTTC. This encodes CSVVQNYGYTF.

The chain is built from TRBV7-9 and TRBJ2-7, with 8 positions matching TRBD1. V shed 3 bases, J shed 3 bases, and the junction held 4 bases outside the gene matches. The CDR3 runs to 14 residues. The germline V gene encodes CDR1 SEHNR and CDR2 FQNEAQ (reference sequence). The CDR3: CASSFAGGNYEQYF. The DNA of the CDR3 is TGTGCCAGCAGCTTTGCAGGGGGCAACTACGAGCAGTACTTC.

CDR3 DNA: TGTGCCAGCAGTACAGGGAGCTCCTACAATGAGCAGTTCTTC. Translating gives CASSTGSSYNEQFF. The chain employs TRBV6-5 and TRBJ2-1; tentative D call: TRBD1 (6 bases). Trimming cost V 5 bases and J 0 bases, with 8 bases left between them. This CDR3 is built from 14 residues. Germline V gives CDR1 MNHEY, CDR2 SVGAGI.

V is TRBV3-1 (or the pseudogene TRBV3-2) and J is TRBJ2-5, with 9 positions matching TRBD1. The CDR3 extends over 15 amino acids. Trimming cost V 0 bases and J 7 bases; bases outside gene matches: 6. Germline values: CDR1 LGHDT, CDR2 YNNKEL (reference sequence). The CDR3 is CASSQEGQGGPTQYF. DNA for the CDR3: TGTGCCAGCAGCCAAGAGGGACAGGGAGGCCCGACCCAGTACTTC.

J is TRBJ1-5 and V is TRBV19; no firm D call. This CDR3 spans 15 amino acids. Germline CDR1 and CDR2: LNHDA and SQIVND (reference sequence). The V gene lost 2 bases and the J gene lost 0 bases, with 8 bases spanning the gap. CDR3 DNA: TGTGCCAGTAGTATACAGGAGGTTAGCAATCAGCCCCAGCATTTT. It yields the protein CASSIQEVSNQPQHF.

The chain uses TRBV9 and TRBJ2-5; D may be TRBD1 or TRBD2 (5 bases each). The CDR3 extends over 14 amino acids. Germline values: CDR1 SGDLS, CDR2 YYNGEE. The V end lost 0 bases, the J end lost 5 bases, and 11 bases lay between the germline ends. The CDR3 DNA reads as TGTGCCAGCAGCGTAGGACCTGAGGGGGAGACCCAGTACTTC. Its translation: CASSVGPEGETQYF.

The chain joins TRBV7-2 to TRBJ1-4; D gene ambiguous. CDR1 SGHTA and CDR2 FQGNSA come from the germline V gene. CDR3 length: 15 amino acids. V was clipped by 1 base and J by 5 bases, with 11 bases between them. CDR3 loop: CASSLVSRINEKLFF. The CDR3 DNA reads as TGTGCCAGCAGCTTAGTGTCAAGGATCAATGAAAAACTGTTTTTT.

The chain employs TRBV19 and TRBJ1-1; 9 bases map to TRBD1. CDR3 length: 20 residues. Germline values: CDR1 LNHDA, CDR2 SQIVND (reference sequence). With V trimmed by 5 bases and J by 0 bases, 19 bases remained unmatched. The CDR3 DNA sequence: TGTGCCAGTAGTTCCCCCGGGACAGGGTCAAATCGAGGAGTGAACACTGAAGCTTTCTTT. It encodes CASSSPGTGSNRGVNTEAFF.